This is a list of T cell receptor beta chains from one sample in a study of blood T cell repertoires in COVID-19. Data came from immunoSEQ multiplex PCR; TCRdb stores just in-frame clones and leaves some out. Counted here are approximately 100,000 clones, around 91% occurring once; the ten biggest clones make up about 30%. The sequenced sample was peripheral blood. All receptors come from a woman of 80 years or more with acute or convalescent COVID-19. Each CDR3 is given with its conserved first and last residue. The order of the fields is J gene, V gene, clone size, D gene, CDR3 protein, CDR3 DNA. D genes are given only for firm matches. Where a row states a size, it is once, few, many or the class of an expanded clone; other rows omit it.

TRBJ2-1 | TRBV5-4 | . | . | CASSSGGAGGTYNEQFF | TGTGCCAGCAGCTCAGGGGGAGCGGGCGGAACCTACAATGAGCAGTTCTTC
TRBJ2-1 | TRBV28 | . | TRBD1 | CASRDRQGSYNEQFF | TGTGCCAGCAGGGACCGACAGGGATCTTACAATGAGCAGTTCTTC
TRBJ1-2 | TRBV29-1 | . | TRBD1 | CSVGTGGPGYTF | TGCAGCGTAGGAACAGGGGGTCCTGGCTACACCTTC
TRBJ1-5 | TRBV10-2 | . | . | CASSLQGNQPQHF | TGCGCCAGCAGTTTACAGGGCAATCAGCCCCAGCATTTT
TRBJ2-3 | TRBV11-2 | . | . | CASSPAGRRPLDTQYF | TGTGCCAGCAGCCCGGCGGGGAGGAGGCCGTTGGATACGCAGTATTTT
TRBJ2-5 | TRBV9 | . | . | CASSVDSSNQETQYF | TGTGCCAGCAGCGTCGACAGTTCAAACCAAGAGACCCAGTACTTC
TRBJ1-1 | TRBV18 | . | TRBD1 | CASSPGDRGVSEAFF | TGTGCCAGCTCACCAGGGGACAGGGGGGTCTCTGAAGCTTTCTTT
TRBJ2-4 | TRBV5-1 | . | TRBD1 | CASSLGQGSDIQYF | TGCGCCAGCAGCTTGGGACAGGGTTCGGACATTCAGTACTTC
TRBJ1-2 | TRBV5-4 | . | . | CASSTPRTALDYGYTF | TGTGCCAGCAGCACGCCGCGGACAGCCTTGGACTATGGCTACACCTTC
TRBJ1-1 | TRBV28 | . | . | CASSSLWGGTEAFF | TGTGCCAGCAGTTCCCTATGGGGGGGCACTGAAGCTTTCTTT
TRBJ1-2 | TRBV4-3 | . | . | CASSQEAGPPIIGYTF | TGCGCCAGCAGCCAAGAGGCAGGTCCCCCTATTATTGGCTACACCTTC
TRBJ1-4 | TRBV7-9 | . | TRBD1 | CASSLSPGQGSEKLFF | TGTGCCAGCAGCTTATCGCCGGGACAGGGGTCCGAAAAACTGTTTTTT
TRBJ1-1 | TRBV3-1/TRBV3-2 | . | . | CASSHYKMNTEAFF | TGTGCCAGCAGCCACTATAAGATGAACACTGAAGCTTTCTTT
TRBJ2-2 | TRBV7-9 | . | . | CASSSSEVWGPNTGELFF | TGTGCCAGCAGCTCCTCTGAGGTGTGGGGGCCGAACACCGGGGAGCTGTTTTTT
TRBJ2-1 | TRBV21-1 | . | . | CASSRQIAARRWWDEQFF | TGTGCCAGCAGCAGGCAGATAGCAGCCCGGAGGTGGTGGGATGAGCAGTTCTTC
TRBJ1-6 | TRBV27 | once | . | CASTGLGSPLHF | TGTGCCAGCACCGGACTAGGTTCACCCCTCCACTTT
TRBJ1-6 | TRBV5-1 | . | . | CASSFGTTNNSPLHF | TGCGCCAGCAGCTTTGGGACAACCAATAATTCACCCCTCCACTTT
TRBJ2-1 | TRBV2 | . | TRBD1 | CASRITGVNEQFF | TGTGCCAGCAGGATCACAGGGGTGAATGAGCAGTTCTTC
TRBJ1-2 | TRBV19 | . | . | CASRTQAPGYTF | TGTGCCAGTAGGACACAGGCTCCGGGCTACACCTTC
TRBJ1-2 | TRBV15 | . | . | CATSRALTVNYGYTF | TGTGCCACCAGCAGAGCTTTGACAGTTAACTATGGCTACACCTTC
TRBJ1-6 | TRBV7-9 | . | TRBD1 | CASSPSDRGHSPLHF | TGTGCCAGCAGCCCAAGCGACAGGGGGCACTCACCCCTCCACTTT
TRBJ2-1 | TRBV4-3 | . | TRBD2 | CASSLSLGGSYNEQFF | TGCGCCAGCAGCCTGAGCCTGGGGGGGTCCTACAATGAGCAGTTCTTC
TRBJ2-1 | TRBV5-1 | . | TRBD2 | CASSSGLAGPYNEQFF | TGCGCCAGCAGCAGCGGACTAGCGGGGCCCTACAATGAGCAGTTCTTC
TRBJ2-2 | TRBV2 | . | TRBD1 | CASTPGQGYTGELFF | TGTGCCAGCACCCCGGGACAGGGTTACACCGGGGAGCTGTTTTTT
TRBJ2-3 | TRBV7-2 | . | . | CASSFSTGLDDPDTQYF | TGTGCCAGCAGCTTTTCGACAGGCCTGGACGACCCAGATACGCAGTATTTT
TRBJ1-1 | TRBV19 | . | TRBD1 | CATARPRQGGTEAFF | TGTGCCACCGCCCGACCGAGACAGGGAGGAACTGAAGCTTTCTTT
TRBJ1-1 | TRBV28 | . | . | CASSLIMANTEAFF | TGTGCCAGCAGTTTAATTATGGCGAACACTGAAGCTTTCTTT
TRBJ2-1 | TRBV2 | . | . | CASRGPAGGRYVYNEQFF | TGTGCCAGCAGAGGTCCCGCCGGGGGACGATATGTGTATAATGAGCAGTTCTTC
TRBJ2-7 | TRBV30 | . | TRBD1 | CTWRLTGASYEQYF | TGTACCTGGAGACTGACAGGGGCCTCCTACGAGCAGTACTTC
TRBJ1-5 | TRBV18 | . | TRBD1 | CASSPPFGTGDSQPQHF | TGTGCCAGCTCACCACCGTTTGGGACAGGGGATAGTCAGCCCCAGCATTTT
TRBJ1-2 | TRBV10-3 | few | TRBD1 | CAISVGQDYGYTF | TGTGCCATCAGTGTGGGACAGGACTATGGCTACACCTTC